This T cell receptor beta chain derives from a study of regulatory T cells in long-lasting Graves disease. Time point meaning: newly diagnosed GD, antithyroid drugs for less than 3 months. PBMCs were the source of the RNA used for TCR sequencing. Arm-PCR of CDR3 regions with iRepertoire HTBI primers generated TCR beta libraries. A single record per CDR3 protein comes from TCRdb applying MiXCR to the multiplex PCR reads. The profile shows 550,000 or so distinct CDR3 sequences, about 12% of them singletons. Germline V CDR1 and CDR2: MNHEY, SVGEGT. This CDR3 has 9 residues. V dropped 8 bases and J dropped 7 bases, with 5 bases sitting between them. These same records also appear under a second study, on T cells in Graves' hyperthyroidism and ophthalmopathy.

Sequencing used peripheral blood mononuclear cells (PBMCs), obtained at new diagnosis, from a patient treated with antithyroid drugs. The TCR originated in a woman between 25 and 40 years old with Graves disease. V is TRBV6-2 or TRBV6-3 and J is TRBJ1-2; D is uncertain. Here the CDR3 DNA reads TGTGCCAGCGGAACTGGCTACACCTTC. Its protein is CASGTGYTF.